A single TCR beta chain is shown here with its context. What it recognizes is unknown. This CDR3 region has 13 residues. Between the trimmed V and J ends, which lost 3 bases and 9 bases, there was a span of 11 bases. The germline CDR1 and CDR2 sequences are KGHSH and LQKENI. The data stem from a study of cytomegalovirus exposure and HLA in healthy donors. Study background: Most donors, roughly 82% of over 300 genotyped, fell in the Caucasian-associated ancestry cluster. Whole-study results and caveats: One cluster of highly shared sequence variants probably arose as a sequencing artifact. Sequencing depth across donors, presence/absence analyses assumed, was roughly uniform. An analysis done earlier found most TCR beta V segments productive about 87% or about 30% of the time.

The PCR used 60 Vbeta and 13 Jbeta primers. TCRdb's copy holds only in-frame clones and misses some; the assay was immunoSEQ multiplex PCR. With 87,000 or so clones in the sample, the ten largest clones hold 15%. The gene calls are TRBV18 and TRBJ2-2; possibly TRBD1 for D (5 bases). The sequence derives from a middle-aged man in good health and CMV-seropositive. The sequencing input was PBMCs. The CDR3 is CASSPDSARELFF. In DNA form, the CDR3 reads TGTGCCAGCTCACCTGACAGCGCTAGGGAGCTGTTTTTT.